The 10 T cell receptor beta chains listed next were all sequenced from one sample in a study of blood T cells in healthy people across ages. Using a J-beta primer mix together with a sample-barcoded 5' primer, a second PCR was run for roughly 6 to 12 cycles. MiXCR was run by TCRdb on the 5' RACE reads, yielding one entry per CDR3 protein. The top ten hold about 3.3% of the sample, which has more than 500,000 distinct CDR3 sequences, around a quarter seen once. This same sample was also part of a study on T cells of mothers and their children.

The sample consisted of blood. Receptors originate from a boy aged 2-9 years in good health.

The chain is built from TRBV29-1 and TRBJ1-1; D remains ambiguous. Trimming left V 6 bases short and J 7 bases short, with 18 bases between. The length of the CDR3 is 13 residues. Germline CDR1 and CDR2: SQVTM and ANQGSEA. CDR3 DNA: TGCAGCGTAACACCCCGACAAAGCTTTGAAGCTTTCTTT. The encoded protein is CSVTPRQSFEAFF.

In its sample, this clonotype was seen once. The rearrangement links TRBV10-3 to TRBJ1-5; D perhaps matches TRBD1 (6 bases). The CDR3 contains 15 residues. V lost 6 bases to trimming and J lost 5 bases, with 17 bases between them. Germline loops: CDR1 ENHRY, CDR2 SYGVKD. The CDR3 DNA reads TGTGCCATCAGCCAACAGGGTACCTACGATCAGCCCCAGCATTTT. Translation: CAISQQGTYDQPQHF.

The V gene is TRBV7-9, the J gene TRBJ1-2; the D is unclear. Per the germline V gene, CDR1 is SEHNR and CDR2 is FQNEAQ (reference sequence). The ends were cut back, 5 bases at V and 6 bases at J, with 7 bases in the middle. The CDR3 contains 11 residues. The CDR3 sequence: CASSPQDGYTF. CDR3 in DNA: TGTGCCAGCAGCCCGCAGGATGGCTACACCTTC.

The chain recombines TRBV7-2 with TRBJ1-2, with 7 bases identical to TRBD1. CDR3 size: 16 residues. V shed 3 bases, J shed 4 bases, and the junction held 11 bases outside the gene matches. Germline lookup yields CDR1 SGHTA and CDR2 FQGNSA. CDR3 DNA sequence: TGTGCCAGCAGCTTCAGACAGGGTATTATGGGCTATGGCTACACCTTC. Its translation is CASSFRQGIMGYGYTF.

The sample holds a few counts of this clonotype. The chain employs TRBV5-1 and TRBJ2-2; D is ambiguous. Germline V gene data show CDR1 as SGHRS and CDR2 as YFSETQ. The CDR3 runs to 15 residues. V was pared by 0 bases and J by 6 bases, with 12 bases between. The CDR3, as DNA: TGCGCCAGCAGCTTGGGACCCAGCCTTGCCGGGGAGCTGTTTTTT. It yields the protein CASSLGPSLAGELFF.

On this clonotype: Because it lacks the conserved phenylalanine or tryptophan at the end, this CDR3 is likely a read error. The J gene is TRBJ2-7, the V gene TRBV9; TRBD2 matches at 11 bases. Germline CDR1 reads SGDLS; CDR2 reads YYNGEE. The CDR3 length is 17 residues. CDR3 coding DNA: TGTACCAGCAGCCCTAGGGGGTTAGCGGGAGGGCCCTACGAGCAGTACCTC. Its protein product is CTSSPRGLAGGPYEQYL.

The chain joins TRBV6-5 to TRBJ2-7, with D maybe TRBD1 (8 bases). This CDR3 contains 14 residues. CDR1 and CDR2 from the germline V gene are MNHEY and SVGAGI. Trimming stripped 10 bases from V and 3 bases from J, with 19 bases between. DNA of the CDR3: TGTGCCACTGGGAGGGACAGGACGGGCTACGAGCAGTACTTC. It codes for CATGRDRTGYEQYF.

The V gene is TRBV25-1, the J gene TRBJ2-2; D is uncertain. This CDR3 has 12 residues. V lost 6 bases to trimming and J lost 8 bases, with 10 bases between them. Germline CDR1 reads MGHDK; CDR2 reads SYGVNS. The CDR3 reads CASRSAFGELFF. Written as DNA, the CDR3 is TGTGCCAGCAGGTCAGCTTTTGGGGAGCTGTTTTTT.

The chain employs TRBV29-1 and TRBJ2-1; no clear D gene. The DNA end lines up better with TRBJ2-5; the J call may be wrong. Germline CDR1 and CDR2: SQVTM and ANQGSEA. This CDR3 is built from 12 residues. CDR3 coding DNA: TGCAGCGGCTTAAGTCGGGAAGAGACCCAGTACTTC. It translates to CSGLSREETQYF.

The chain has TRBV27 and TRBJ2-7, with 15 nucleotides matching TRBD2. Germline V lookup: CDR1 MNHEY, CDR2 SMNVEV (reference sequence). The CDR3 runs to 15 residues. The V gene end was trimmed by 5 bases and the J gene end by 3 bases; junction bases not matched to a gene: 2. As DNA, the CDR3 is TGTGCCAGCAGTACGGGACTAGCGGGAGGCTACGAGCAGTACTTC. Translating it yields CASSTGLAGGYEQYF.